The 14 T cell receptor beta chains in this list originate from one sample, sequenced in a study of long-term antiretroviral therapy in people with HIV. Investigators performed immunoSEQ version v3.0 at survey level. Sequencing used immunoSEQ multiplex PCR; TCRdb keeps in-frame clones, though not all of them. The sample contains some 20,000 clones, roughly 87% of which appear only once. Here the sequenced sample was unsorted PBMCs, taken 2.1 years after starting antiretroviral therapy. These receptors were obtained from a man between 18 and 35 years old with HIV.

This clone has more than one count but fewer than ten. The genes are TRBV7-9 and TRBJ2-1; no clear D. This CDR3 region has 11 residues. V was pared by 1 base and J by 10 bases, with 5 bases between. Germline V lookup: CDR1 SEHNR, CDR2 FQNEAQ (reference sequence). This chain's CDR3 is CASSLVQEQFF. The CDR3 bases are TGTGCCAGCAGCTTAGTGCAAGAGCAGTTCTTC.

The chain has TRBV9 and TRBJ2-7; TRBD1 matches 7 bases. The ends lost 0 bases at V and 4 bases at J; junction bases unmatched: 4. CDR3 length equals 14 residues. CDR1 SGDLS and CDR2 YYNGEE come from the germline V gene. This chain's CDR3 is CASSVDRGVYEQYF. The CDR3 coding sequence is TGTGCCAGCAGCGTAGACAGGGGCGTGTACGAGCAGTACTTC.

The V and J genes are TRBV2 and TRBJ1-2; 7 bases are a match to TRBD1. The CDR3 length is 14 residues. Germline assignment: CDR1 SNHLY and CDR2 FYNNEI. V lost 4 bases and J lost 3; bases outside the gene matches: 5. Here the CDR3 DNA reads TGTGCCAGCAGTGCCTGGACAGGAGACTATGGCTACACCTTC. Protein sequence: CASSAWTGDYGYTF.

This clone appeared a single time. The V gene is TRBV7-9, the J gene TRBJ2-1; 10 bases are shared with TRBD2. V was pared by 5 bases and J by 5 bases, with 6 bases of the junction left unmatched. CDR1 and CDR2 from the germline V gene are SEHNR and FQNEAQ (reference sequence). The CDR3 has 15 amino acids. CDR3 DNA: TGTGCCAGCAGCGCCAGACTAGCGGGCGACAATGAGCAGTTCTTC. Protein: CASSARLAGDNEQFF.

V is TRBV30 and J is TRBJ2-5; D possibly uses TRBD1 or TRBD2 (6 bases each). The germline gives CDR1 GTSNPN, CDR2 SVGIG (reference sequence). CDR3 length: 13 amino acids. Trimming took off 1 base at V and 5 bases at J, with 11 bases between the two ends. CDR3: CAWSGQGRETQYF. The CDR3 DNA reads as TGTGCCTGGAGTGGTCAGGGGAGGGAGACCCAGTACTTC.

This clone showed up just once. CDR3 in DNA: TGTGCCAGCAGCTCGCGGACCGAGAACTATGGCTACACCTTC. Translated, it gives CASSSRTENYGYTF. The chain joins TRBV7-2 to TRBJ1-2; D is uncertain. Germline-derived CDR1 and CDR2 are SGHTA and FQGNSA. V lost 4 bases and J lost 2, with 11 bases in between. This CDR3 contains 14 residues.

The V gene is TRBV27, the J gene TRBJ1-5; 10 bases line up with TRBD1. CDR1 is MNHEY and CDR2 is SMNVEV in the germline V gene (reference sequence). The CDR3 length is 15 residues. J gave up 6 bases and V 2 bases, and 4 bases lay outside the gene matches. The CDR3 here is CASSLVGTGVQPQHF. The CDR3 DNA reads TGTGCCAGCAGTTTAGTTGGGACAGGGGTTCAGCCCCAGCATTTT.

This clone was recorded only once. V and J are TRBV11-2 and TRBJ2-1; the match to TRBD1 covers 10 bases. The junction had 12 bases not matched to a gene; V was cut back by 8 bases and J by 5 bases. The length of the CDR3 is 16 residues. From germline, CDR1 is SGHAT and CDR2 FQNNGV. The CDR3 DNA reads as TGTGCCAGCTTACTAACCGGGACAGGGGACCACAATGAGCAGTTCTTC. Translated: CASLLTGTGDHNEQFF.

Remarks on this clone: Relative to the germline gene, one junction end is altered; a read error may explain this. The rearrangement joins TRBV5-4 to TRBJ2-5; D is ambiguous. CDR1 is SGHNT, CDR2 YYREEE, per germline (reference sequence). The CDR3 loop spans 13 amino acids. In DNA, the CDR3 is TGTGCCAGCAGATTGGCCGAAGGGGAGACCCAGTACTTC. The encoded protein is CASRLAEGETQYF.

This sequence joins TRBV7-8 and TRBJ2-1; perhaps D is TRBD1 or TRBD2 (5 bases each). CDR1 is SGHVS and CDR2 is FQNEAQ in the germline V gene. The CDR3 is 13 amino acids. Deletions cut 5 bases from V and 6 bases from J, with 11 bases between. The CDR3 is CASSEGTANEQFF. CDR3 in DNA: TGTGCCAGCAGCGAGGGGACCGCCAATGAGCAGTTCTTC.

The rearrangement joins TRBV11-2 to TRBJ2-5, with D unresolved. V was trimmed by 0 bases and J by 5 bases, leaving 10 bases between them. Germline V gene data show CDR1 as SGHAT and CDR2 as FQNNGV. The CDR3 has 14 residues. The CDR3 DNA reads as TGTGCCAGCAGCTTAGATCTTGAAAGCGAGACCCAGTACTTC. It encodes CASSLDLESETQYF.

The rearrangement links TRBV28 to TRBJ1-5; 10 positions agree with TRBD1. The junction had 0 bases not matched to a gene; V was cut back by 2 bases and J by 5 bases. From germline, CDR1 is MDHEN and CDR2 SYDVKM. The CDR3 totals 14 residues. The CDR3 loop reads CASSLGTGDQPQHF. CDR3 DNA sequence: TGTGCCAGCAGTTTAGGGACAGGGGATCAGCCCCAGCATTTT. The entire variable domain, with the rest obtained from reference TRBV28 and TRBJ1-5, is as follows: DVKVTQSSRYLVKRTGEKVFLECVQDMDHENMFWYRQDPGLGLRLIYFSYDVKMKEKGDIPEGYSVSREKKERFSLILESASTNQTSMYLCASSLGTGDQPQHFGDGTRLSIL.

This clone was detected once. The chain links TRBV5-5 to TRBJ2-1; possibly TRBD2 for D (6 bases). V lost 3 bases and J lost 2, with 15 bases in between. The CDR3 covers 16 residues. CDR1 and CDR2 from the germline V gene are SGHKS and YYEKEE (reference sequence). The CDR3 coding sequence is TGTGCCAGCAGCTCCCGGGGGAGTAACCCCTACAATGAGCAGTTCTTC. Translating gives CASSSRGSNPYNEQFF.

V usage is TRBV29-1 and J usage is TRBJ2-1; 7 positions agree with TRBD2. This CDR3 is 12 amino acids long. Per the germline V gene, CDR1 is SQVTM and CDR2 is ANQGSEA. Losses at the gene ends were 8 bases for V and 6 bases for J; bases not matched to a gene: 7. The CDR3 coding sequence is TGCAGCTCACGTGCTAGCGGCAATGAGCAGTTCTTC. Encoded protein: CSSRASGNEQFF.